A single sample is the source of the 3 T cell receptor beta chains below, sequenced in a study of T-cell reconstitution after alpha-beta-depleted transplantation in children. Molecular barcoding with unique molecular identifiers was used for the TCRbeta library. One entry per CDR3 protein, called by TCRdb with MiXCR from the PCR reads. Among about 610,000 distinct CDR3 sequences listed, roughly a tenth were seen once. The sample consisted of PBMCs from the stem cell graft donor, taken from the stem cell graft. The receptors were gathered from a human donor who donated a stem cell graft to a child with acute myeloid leukemia.

The table lists this clonotype with many counts. J is TRBJ2-1 and V is TRBV4-1, with D perhaps being TRBD1 or TRBD2 (5 bases each). V shed 5 bases and J shed 5 bases, with 16 bases lying between them. This CDR3 contains 15 residues. From germline, CDR1 is MGHRA and CDR2 YSYEKL. Here the CDR3 DNA reads TGCGCCAGCAGCTCTCGGGACCTAAAGGACAATGAGCAGTTCTTC. Its translation is CASSSRDLKDNEQFF.

V usage is TRBV7-3 and J usage is TRBJ2-1; 7 bases agree with TRBD2. This CDR3 has 15 amino acids. Germline lookup yields CDR1 SGHTA and CDR2 FQGTGA. V was pared by 2 bases and J by 5 bases, with 6 bases of the junction left unmatched. CDR3 nucleotides: TGTGCCAGCAGCTTATACGGGACTACCGACAATGAGCAGTTCTTC. Amino acid sequence: CASSLYGTTDNEQFF.

The rearrangement joins TRBV20-1 to TRBJ1-6, with D tentatively TRBD1 (6 bases). Germline assignment: CDR1 DFQATT and CDR2 SNEGSKA (reference sequence). V was shortened by 3 bases and J by 12 bases, with 21 bases between the two germline ends. CDR3 length: 15 amino acids. This chain's CDR3 is CSASLSGTPTEPLHF. CDR3 DNA sequence: TGCAGTGCTAGTTTATCCGGGACACCGACGGAACCCCTCCACTTT.